These 20 T cell receptor beta chains came from one sample sequenced in a study of T cell responses to AZD1222 COVID-19 vaccine. TCRdb's table, derived via immunoSEQ multiplex PCR, lists solely in-frame clones and lacks some. Here the sample spans around 110,000 clones, 70% to 90% being singletons. The sequenced sample was peripheral blood, obtained 28 days after the second AZD1222 dose. The receptors were sampled from an adult who received the AZD1222 COVID-19 vaccine.

CDR3 bases: TGTGCCAGCAGCTCCGAACGGGGGATTTATGAGACCCAGTACTTC. This translates into CASSSERGIYETQYF. The chain uses TRBV11-2 and TRBJ2-5; maybe TRBD2 (6 bases). Germline lookup yields CDR1 SGHAT and CDR2 FQNNGV. V gave up 4 bases and J gave up 5 bases, with 17 bases separating them. The CDR3 loop spans 15 amino acids.

The rearrangement links TRBV30 to TRBJ1-2; tentative D call: TRBD1 (6 bases). There are 14 residues in the CDR3. Trimming stripped 3 bases from V and 5 bases from J, with 16 bases between. Germline CDR1 GTSNPN, CDR2 SVGIG (reference sequence). CDR3 sequence: CAWRDRWSGYGYTF. For the CDR3, the DNA is TGTGCCTGGAGAGACAGGTGGTCAGGGTATGGCTACACCTTC.

A few counts support this clone. J is TRBJ1-4 and V is TRBV6-1, with unresolved D. The ends were cut back, 2 bases at V and 6 bases at J, with 10 bases in the middle. There are 14 residues in the CDR3. Germline lookup yields CDR1 MNHNS and CDR2 SASEGT. CDR3 protein: CASSEPGSYEKLFF. The CDR3 DNA is TGTGCCAGCAGTGAACCTGGGTCCTATGAAAAACTGTTTTTT.

This clone was seen once. Written as DNA, the CDR3 is TGTGCCACTACAGCGGGCGGCTCCTACGAGCAGTACTTC. Translation gives CATTAGGSYEQYF. The chain recombines TRBV6-5 with TRBJ2-7, with a tentative D call TRBD2 (6 bases). The CDR3 totals 13 residues. V lost 10 bases to trimming and J lost 0 bases, with 13 bases between them. Looked up from germline, CDR1 is MNHEY and CDR2 is SVGAGI.

The chain uses TRBV6-5 and TRBJ1-6, with D possibly being TRBD1 (6 bases). CDR3 length equals 15 residues. V lost 4 bases, J lost 10 bases, and 17 bases lay in between. Per the germline V gene, CDR1 is MNHEY and CDR2 is SVGAGI. CDR3 residues: CASSSQAGVGSPLHF. For the CDR3, the DNA is TGTGCCAGCAGTTCCCAAGCAGGGGTAGGATCACCCCTCCACTTT.

The gene calls are TRBV6-5 and TRBJ1-5; tentatively, D is TRBD1 (5 bases). There are 16 residues in the CDR3. Germline CDR1 reads MNHEY; CDR2 reads SVGAGI. Deletions cut 4 bases from V and 0 bases from J, with 13 bases between. The CDR3 DNA reads as TGTGCCAGCAGTTCACGACAGAGCAGTAGCAATCAGCCCCAGCATTTT. Its translation is CASSSRQSSSNQPQHF.

Only one count was recorded for this clone. The chain joins TRBV19 to TRBJ2-7, with 9 bases fitting TRBD1. The CDR3 is 15 amino acids. The germline gives CDR1 LNHDA, CDR2 SQIVND (reference sequence). V dropped 3 bases and J dropped 3; count of bases not matched to a gene: 6. The DNA for the CDR3 is TGTGCCAGTAGTATCGAGGGGACAGGGAGCTACGAGCAGTACTTC. It encodes CASSIEGTGSYEQYF.

The J gene is TRBJ2-3, the V gene TRBV5-6; D is ambiguous. Trimming stripped 6 bases from V and 5 bases from J, with 16 bases between. Looked up from germline, CDR1 is SGHDT and CDR2 is YYEEEE. This CDR3 is 14 amino acids long. CDR3 nucleotide sequence: TGTGCCAGCATCATCTACCCGAGAGAAGATACGCAGTATTTT. Translating it yields CASIIYPREDTQYF.

The CDR3 loop is CASSRTGQGDEKLFF. The DNA of the CDR3 is TGTGCCAGCAGCCGAACAGGACAGGGGGATGAAAAACTGTTTTTT. The chain carries TRBV13 and TRBJ1-4; the match to TRBD1 covers 10 bases. J lost 6 bases, V lost 5 bases, and 6 bases had no gene match. CDR3 length: 15 residues. Germline values: CDR1 PRHDT, CDR2 FYEKMQ (reference sequence).

Regarding this clone: The identical CDR3 is also encoded by other nucleotide sequences in the sample. The chain carries TRBV5-1 and TRBJ1-1, with 7 bases fitting TRBD1. The CDR3 is 16 residues long. V shed 0 bases, J shed 0 bases, and the junction held 5 bases outside the gene matches. Germline V CDR1 and CDR2: SGHRS, YFSETQ. The DNA of the CDR3 is TGCGCCAGCAGCTTGGGACAGGGTATGATGAACACTGAAGCTTTCTTT. Amino acid sequence: CASSLGQGMMNTEAFF.

The chain couples TRBV13 to TRBJ1-2; the D is unclear. V shed 1 base and J shed 2 bases, with 14 bases lying between them. The germline gives CDR1 PRHDT, CDR2 FYEKMQ (reference sequence). The CDR3 consists of 16 residues. CDR3 loop: CASSLDGRRGNYGYTF. The CDR3 nucleotides are TGTGCCAGCAGCTTAGATGGGAGACGAGGCAACTATGGCTACACCTTC.

The genes are TRBV5-5 and TRBJ2-7; the D gene is possibly TRBD1 (6 bases). The germline V gene encodes CDR1 SGHKS and CDR2 YYEKEE (reference sequence). Trimming left V 4 bases short and J 7 bases short, with 15 bases between. The CDR3 consists of 13 residues. DNA of the CDR3: TGTGCCAGCAGCCGTACAGGGTTTCGGGAGCAGTACTTC. This gives the protein CASSRTGFREQYF.

In DNA, the CDR3 is TGCGCCAGCAGCCATCGGGGGGCCTACGAGCAGTACTTC. This codes for CASSHRGAYEQYF. V gene TRBV5-1 combines with J gene TRBJ2-7, with 7 bases that match TRBD2. CDR1 is SGHRS and CDR2 is YFSETQ in the germline V gene. Trimming at V came to 4 bases and at J to 2 bases, leaving 3 bases not matched to a gene. CDR3 length: 13 residues.

The chain couples TRBV9 to TRBJ2-7; 9 bases agree with TRBD2. Germline loops: CDR1 SGDLS, CDR2 YYNGEE. Unmatched junction bases numbered 4, after V lost 0 bases and J lost 0 bases. This CDR3 is 16 amino acids long. The CDR3 spells CASSVASGGSSYEQYF. The CDR3 nucleotides are TGTGCCAGCAGCGTAGCGAGCGGGGGGAGCTCCTACGAGCAGTACTTC.

This clone was seen once. V gene TRBV7-6 combines with J gene TRBJ1-1, with D tentatively TRBD1 (6 bases). V lost 1 base and J lost 3, with 6 bases in between. The CDR3 length is 13 residues. Looked up from germline, CDR1 is SGHVS and CDR2 is FNYEAQ. The CDR3 is CASSLGTDTEAFF. CDR3 coding DNA: TGTGCCAGCAGCTTAGGGACAGACACTGAAGCTTTCTTT.

The chain is built from TRBV6-5 and TRBJ1-1; TRBD1 is a possible D gene (6 bases). The germline V and J ends were trimmed by 0 bases and 5 bases, with 16 bases remaining between them. Per the germline V gene, CDR1 is MNHEY and CDR2 is SVGAGI. CDR3 length: 16 residues. CDR3 protein: CASSYSEAGGWTEAFF. CDR3 coding DNA: TGTGCCAGCAGTTACTCCGAGGCGGGGGGCTGGACTGAAGCTTTCTTT.

The rearrangement uses TRBV19 and TRBJ1-2; 7 nucleotides agree with TRBD1. The trim removed 10 bases at V and 1 base at J, leaving 6 bases unmatched. This CDR3 spans 13 amino acids. CDR1 and CDR2 from the germline V gene are LNHDA and SQIVND (reference sequence). The CDR3 sequence: CATKDRVNYGYTF. The CDR3 coding sequence is TGTGCCACCAAAGACAGGGTTAACTATGGCTACACCTTC.

In its sample, this clone was seen once. The V and J genes are TRBV6-5 and TRBJ2-7; the D is unclear. Germline CDR1 MNHEY, CDR2 SVGAGI. The CDR3 has 14 residues. V lost 2 bases, J lost 3 bases, and 11 bases lay in between. CDR3 in amino acids: CASSYLAARYEQYF. The CDR3 DNA follows: TGTGCCAGCAGTTACCTGGCCGCCCGCTACGAGCAGTACTTC.

This clone was detected a few times. The rearrangement uses TRBV30 and TRBJ1-6, with D perhaps TRBD1 (5 bases). The V end lost 0 bases, the J end lost 0 bases, and 9 bases lay between the germline ends. The CDR3 sequence is 16 residues long. Germline values: CDR1 GTSNPN, CDR2 SVGIG (reference sequence). Here the CDR3 DNA reads TGTGCCTGGAGTGTCCGACAGAGCTCCTATAATTCACCCCTCCACTTT. Protein: CAWSVRQSSYNSPLHF.

V gene TRBV28 combines with J gene TRBJ1-1, with D unclear. Trimming pared 2 bases from V and 5 bases from J, leaving 6 bases between. The length of the CDR3 is 12 residues. CDR1 and CDR2 (germline): MDHEN, SYDVKM. Written as DNA, the CDR3 is TGTGCCAGCAGTTTAATAGGGACTGAAGCTTTCTTT. Its translation: CASSLIGTEAFF.